This T cell receptor (beta chain) came from a study of T cells after yellow fever vaccination (dated by TCRdb to the late 2010s). Study-wide context: Libraries from fractions with low cell numbers were prepared with the SMART-Seq v4 Ultra Low Input RNA kit. To follow T-cell clones before and after primary and booster YFV17D yellow fever vaccination, bulk TCR alpha and beta repertoires were sequenced over time. Two healthy male donors, one aged 18 to 30 and one aged 30 to 40 years, made up the cohort. Blood was drawn at multiple timepoints before and after primary and secondary immunization, with bulk PBMC replicates and cell subsets isolated.

From cysteine to phenylalanine, the CDR3 is 17 amino acids long. The DNA shown is the 51-base CDR3, in frame from base 1. For CDR1 and CDR2, the germline V gene lists ENHRY and SYGVKD. V drops 3 bases and J drops 2 bases, leaving 18 bases in between. This clonotype has more than one count but fewer than ten. Its antigen is still unknown. Base qualities are missing; no much larger clone stands one base away. TCR cDNA was made using 5'RACE template switching, a step that added a universal primer site and unique molecular identifiers. Priming of cDNA synthesis was performed from both the TCR alpha and TCR beta constant segments. Library amplification used two PCR steps, and the second PCR step added sample barcodes and sequencing adapters. Libraries were sequenced on Illumina HiSeq 2500 (2x100 bp) or NovaSeq (2x150 bp). For the original study's pipeline: MIGEC handled demultiplexing of reads and collapsing into UMI consensus sequences, while MiXCR performed V(D)J alignment. Vaccine-responding clonotypes were identified with edgeR using replicate PBMC samples, with FDR below 0.01 and a log2 fold change above 5 up to day 15 being required. Each bulk clonotype was labeled CD4 or CD8 based on which sequenced repertoire, CD4 or CD8, contained the clonotype at higher abundance. The raw public data were reprocessed by TCRdb itself: fastp quality trimming at Q25, MiXCR clonotype calling, in-frame beta chains only. Each entry merges the rows of one CDR3 protein and shows their most common DNA and genes. TCRdb's processing, not the authors' own work, is the source of the V and J calls. This sample comprises hundreds of thousands of distinct CDR3 sequences, 13% of them detected only once. Roughly an eighth of the sample belongs to the ten largest clones.

Results the study describes overall, beyond this receptor: A small fraction of clonotypes appeared in both the CD4 and CD8 compartments, likely as a result of convergent recombination. Only a couple of donors were included in the study, so the extent to which the findings can be generalized is limited. After the booster, most clones that had expanded after primary vaccination were detected again (almost 97% of CD4 and under 90% of CD8), suggesting broad maintenance of memory. Because abundant contaminating clonotypes from the bulk population could be contained in FACS-sorted repertoires, computational filtering was required. The secondary T-cell response was found to be weaker but faster than the primary response, with a peak reached on day 5 rather than on day 15.

The treatment or condition label, as the study defines it: live attenuated yellow fever vaccine strain. At each blood-draw timepoint, two biological replicates of bulk PBMCs were obtained. PBMCs were isolated from peripheral blood using a standard Ficoll-Paque protocol. RNA was extracted with TriZol from bulk PBMCs, CD4 and CD8 fractions, and dextramer-positive and dextramer-negative fractions. The sample was PBMCs, taken on the day of the yellow fever booster vaccination. The clonotype comes from a man between 25 and 39 years old who received the YFV17D yellow fever vaccine. The chain joins TRBV10-3 to TRBJ2-3; the D gene identity is not certain. The CDR3 reads CAISDLPPNLDTDTQYF. Read as DNA, the sequence is TGTGCCATCAGTGACCTCCCCCCAAACTTGGACACAGATACGCAGTATTTT.